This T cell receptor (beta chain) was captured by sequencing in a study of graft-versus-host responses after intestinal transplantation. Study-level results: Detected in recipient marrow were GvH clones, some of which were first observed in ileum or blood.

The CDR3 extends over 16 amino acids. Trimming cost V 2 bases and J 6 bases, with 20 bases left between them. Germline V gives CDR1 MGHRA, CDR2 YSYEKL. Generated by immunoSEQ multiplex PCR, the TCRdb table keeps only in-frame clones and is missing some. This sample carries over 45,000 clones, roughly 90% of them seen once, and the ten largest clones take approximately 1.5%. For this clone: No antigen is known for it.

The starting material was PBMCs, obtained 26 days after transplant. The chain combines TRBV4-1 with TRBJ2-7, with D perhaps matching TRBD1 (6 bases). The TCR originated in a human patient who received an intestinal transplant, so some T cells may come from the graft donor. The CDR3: CASSQTPGETMGEQYF. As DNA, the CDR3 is TGCGCCAGCAGCCAAACACCAGGGGAGACCATGGGCGAGCAGTACTTC.